This TCR beta chain was sequenced for a study of blood T cell repertoires in COVID-19. Study overall: COVID-19 samples collected from the United States, Italy and Spain covered acute and convalescent phases. From T cells, B-cell-depleted T cells, or PBMCs came the material, which was cDNA or gDNA.

The germline CDR1 and CDR2 sequences are MGHRA and YSYEKL. The CDR3 is made up of 15 amino acids. Trimming took 3 bases from V and 3 from J; bases not matched to a gene: 4. Authors' data handling: The assay estimated nucleated cells by amplifying reference gene primers. TCRdb's copy holds only in-frame clones and misses some; the assay was immunoSEQ multiplex PCR. V and J calls and clone size are given by that table; D and trimming were obtained from the DNA. The table includes 80,000 to 95,000 clones, roughly nine tenths detected once. The count of this clone is one. The sequencing input was peripheral blood. This TCR was recovered from a human donor with active COVID-19. The donor label of this sample is uncertain. The chain combines TRBV4-1 with TRBJ2-1; TRBD1 matches 8 bases. The CDR3 coding sequence is TGCGCCAGCAGCCACCCGGACAGGGACTACAATGAGCAGTTCTTC. It is translated as CASSHPDRDYNEQFF.